Each of the 7 T cell receptor beta chains below was sequenced from the same sample in a study of CD8 T cells in ankylosing spondylitis. In TCRdb, the 5' RACE reads were re-called with MiXCR into one record per CDR3 protein. Among about 140,000 distinct CDR3 sequences, around 10% were seen once, and the ten largest hold about 3.8%. The sequenced sample consisted of blood, either unsorted or a sorted T cell fraction (not recorded which). Receptors originate from a female donor with ankylosing spondylitis or in good health (not recorded which).

In its sample, this clonotype was seen many times. The V and J genes are TRBV19 and TRBJ1-1, with D tentatively TRBD1 (6 bases). The CDR3 loop spans 14 amino acids. Germline V gene data show CDR1 as LNHDA and CDR2 as SQIVND (reference sequence). Deletions cut 7 bases from V and 3 bases from J, with 15 bases between. As DNA, the CDR3 is TGTGCCAGTACCCACGGACAGATATACACTGAAGCTTTCTTT. Its translation: CASTHGQIYTEAFF. Full variable domain (remainder filled in from reference TRBV19 and TRBJ1-1): DGGITQSPKYLFRKEGQNVTLSCEQNLNHDAMYWYRQDPGQGLRLIYYSQIVNDFQKGDIAEGYSVSREKKESFPLTVTSAQKNPTAFYLCASTHGQIYTEAFFGQGTRLTVV.

This clonotype appeared many times. CDR3 sequence: CAISDSQPSFYEQYF. CDR3 DNA: TGTGCCATCAGTGACTCCCAGCCCTCATTCTACGAGCAGTACTTC. The chain joins TRBV10-3 to TRBJ2-7, with no clear D. Germline V lookup: CDR1 ENHRY, CDR2 SYGVKD. Deletions cut 3 bases from V and 3 bases from J, with 15 bases between. The CDR3 consists of 15 residues.

This clonotype has at least ten counts. The chain recombines TRBV12-3 or TRBV12-4 with TRBJ2-1; D is possibly TRBD1 or TRBD2 (6 bases each). CDR3 length equals 14 residues. The V end lost 6 bases, the J end lost 6 bases, and 15 bases lay between the germline ends. The DNA for the CDR3 is TGTGCCAGCAGCCCCACGGGGGCTACCAATGAGCAGTTCTTC. Translated: CASSPTGATNEQFF.

The table lists this clonotype with many counts. The V call is TRBV20-1, the J call TRBJ2-3; TRBD2 matches 11 bases. Looked up from germline, CDR1 is DFQATT and CDR2 is SNEGSKA (reference sequence). The CDR3 has 16 residues. J lost 2 bases, V lost 3 bases, and 7 bases had no gene match. The CDR3 DNA is TGCAGTGCTAGGGATCCTAGCGGGAGGTCCACAGATACGCAGTATTTT. Encoded protein: CSARDPSGRSTDTQYF.

The chain is built from TRBV9 and TRBJ2-7; D tentatively fits TRBD1 or TRBD2 (5 bases each). V was clipped by 0 bases and J by 0 bases, with 10 bases between them. Germline CDR1 SGDLS, CDR2 YYNGEE. This CDR3 contains 15 residues. The DNA for the CDR3 is TGTGCCAGCAGCGTAGTGGCAGGGAGCTCCTACGAGCAGTACTTC. Amino acid sequence: CASSVVAGSSYEQYF.

This clonotype was counted ten times or more. This chain links TRBV7-2 with TRBJ2-7; the D is unclear. The germline V gene has CDR1 SGHTA and CDR2 FQGNSA. The V gene lost 1 base and the J gene lost 0 bases, with 13 bases spanning the gap. The CDR3 is 16 amino acids. CDR3 residues: CASSLEGGLSSYEQYF. CDR3 sequence (DNA): TGTGCCAGCAGCTTAGAGGGCGGTTTAAGCTCCTACGAGCAGTACTTC.

Comments on this clonotype: The junction differs from germline at one of its ends, possibly a read error. The chain uses TRBV5-1 and TRBJ1-2; D is undetermined. This CDR3 is 16 amino acids long. Germline lookup yields CDR1 SGHRS and CDR2 YFSETQ. CDR3 in DNA: TGCGCCAACAGCCCCTCGCGTGGAGCCGGGGTCTATGGCTACACCTTC. This translates into CANSPSRGAGVYGYTF.